The source of this TCR beta chain is a study of regulatory T cells in long-lasting Graves disease. Time point denoted: newly diagnosed GD, antithyroid drugs for less than 3 months. PBMC-extracted RNA yielded the TCR library. Assembly of TCR beta libraries relied on iRepertoire HTBI primers together with Arm-PCR of CDR3 regions. Each CDR3 protein gets one entry after TCRdb re-called the multiplex PCR reads with MiXCR. Here the sample spans 500,000 or so distinct CDR3 sequences, about a sixth being singletons. This clonotype appeared a few times. This sample was shared with a second study, whose subject was T cells in Graves' hyperthyroidism and ophthalmopathy. As that study records: The HTBI set primed first-round TCR CDR3 RT-PCR.

The sample consisted of peripheral blood mononuclear cells (PBMCs), taken at new diagnosis, from a patient treated with antithyroid drugs. The receptor was isolated from a man aged 40-49 years with Graves disease.

The CDR3: CASTSGGLTEQFF. CDR3 in DNA: TGTGCCAGTACTAGCGGGGGGCTCACTGAGCAGTTCTTC. This chain connects TRBV2 to TRBJ2-1, with 12 bases lining up with TRBD2. The CDR3 is 13 residues long. Germline V gives CDR1 SNHLY, CDR2 FYNNEI. J lost 9 bases, V lost 9 bases, and 6 bases had no gene match. The whole variable domain, filled in from reference TRBV2 and TRBJ2-1, reads EPEVTQTPSHQVTQMGQEVILRCVPISNHLYFYWYRQILGQKVEFLVSFYNNEISEKSEIFDDQFSVERPDGSNFTLKIRSTKLEDSAMYFCASTSGGLTEQFFGPGTRLTVL.